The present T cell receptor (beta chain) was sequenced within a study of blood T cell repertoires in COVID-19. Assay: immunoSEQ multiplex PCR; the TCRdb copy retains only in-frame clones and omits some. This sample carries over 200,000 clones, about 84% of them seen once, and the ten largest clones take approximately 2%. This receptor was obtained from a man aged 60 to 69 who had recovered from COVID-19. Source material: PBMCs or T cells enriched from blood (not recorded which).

The CDR3 reads CASSQEGGGASGANVLTF. The CDR3 DNA reads as TGTGCCAGCAGCCAAGAAGGCGGGGGGGCCTCTGGGGCCAACGTCCTGACTTTC. V is TRBV3-1 (or the pseudogene TRBV3-2) and J is TRBJ2-6; 9 bases align to TRBD2. Germline values: CDR1 LGHDT, CDR2 YNNKEL (reference sequence). The CDR3 spans 18 residues. V shed 0 bases, J shed 0 bases, and the junction held 3 bases outside the gene matches.